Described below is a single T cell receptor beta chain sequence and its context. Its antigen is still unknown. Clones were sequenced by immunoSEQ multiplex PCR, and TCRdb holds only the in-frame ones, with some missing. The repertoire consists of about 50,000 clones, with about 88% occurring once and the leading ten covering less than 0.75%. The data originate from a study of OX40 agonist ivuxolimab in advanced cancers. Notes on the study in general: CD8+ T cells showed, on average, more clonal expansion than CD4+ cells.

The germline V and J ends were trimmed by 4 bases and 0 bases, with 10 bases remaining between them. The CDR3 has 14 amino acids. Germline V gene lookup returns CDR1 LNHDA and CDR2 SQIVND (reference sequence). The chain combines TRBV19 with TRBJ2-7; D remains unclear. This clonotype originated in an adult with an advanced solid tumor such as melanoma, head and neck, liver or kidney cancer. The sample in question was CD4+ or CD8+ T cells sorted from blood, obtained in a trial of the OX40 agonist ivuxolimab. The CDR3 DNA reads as TGTGCCAGTAGTAAAGACCCGAGCTCCTACGAGCAGTACTTC. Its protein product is CASSKDPSSYEQYF.